This T cell receptor (beta chain) was sequenced in a study of T cell responses to AZD1222 COVID-19 vaccine. The overall study: Pooled in the analysis were second doses at about 4 or about 12 weeks. General study findings and limits: Targets within unmutated variant regions were reportedly found for nearly half of spike-specific TCRs. Donors were mostly white British, more females; clonal diversity possibly underestimated.

In this sample, this clone turned up many times. Its specificity is not known. Assay used: immunoSEQ multiplex PCR; TCRdb lists only in-frame clones, some missing. The repertoire holds fewer than 150,000 clones, with approximately 90% as singletons. Germline trimming cut 5 bases from V and 6 bases from J; bases unmatched to any gene: 7. Looked up from germline, CDR1 is SGHTA and CDR2 is FQGNSA. The CDR3 consists of 14 residues. Sequencing used peripheral blood, obtained on day 0 of AZD1222 vaccination. The clonotype was recovered from an adult in good health. The chain couples TRBV7-2 to TRBJ2-1; 7 nucleotides align to TRBD1. CDR3 region: CASSPGTAINEQFF. DNA for the CDR3: TGTGCCAGCAGCCCCGGGACAGCCATCAATGAGCAGTTCTTC. The whole variable domain, filled in from reference TRBV7-2 and TRBJ2-1, reads GAGVSQSPSNKVTEKGKDVELRCDPISGHTALYWYRQSLGQGLEFLIYFQGNSAPDKSGLPSDRFSAERTGGSVSTLTIQRTQQEDSAVYLCASSPGTAINEQFFGPGTRLTVL.